This is a list of T cell receptor beta chains from one sample in a study of cytotoxic CD8 clonotypes in ibrutinib-treated CLL. Measured with immunoSEQ multiplex PCR; TCRdb has only the in-frame clones, and not every one. The data show about 39,000 clones, approximately 71% seen once. The sample in question was PBMCs, obtained at disease progression, from a patient treated with ibrutinib. The receptor source for this set is a human donor with chronic lymphocytic leukemia. Both conserved end residues are part of each CDR3. D genes are given only for firm matches. Clone size, where shown, is once, few, many, or a class for clones that have expanded.

>TRBD2|TRBV19|TRBJ2-2|-
CASRTRDYHTGELFF
TGTGCCAGTAGGACCCGGGACTACCACACCGGGGAGCTGTTTTTT
>-|TRBV25-1|TRBJ2-5|few
CASSYRGGLETQYF
TGTGCCAGCAGTTACAGGGGGGGCCTAGAGACCCAGTACTTC
>TRBD1|TRBV7-3|TRBJ1-2|few
CASSLSGQGYGYTF
TGTGCCAGCAGCTTAAGTGGACAGGGGTATGGCTACACCTTC
>TRBD1|TRBV11-1|TRBJ1-2|-
CASSSDRGNYGYTF
TGTGCCAGCAGCTCGGACAGGGGGAACTATGGCTACACCTTC
>TRBD2|TRBV11-2|TRBJ2-1|-
CASSDPGLAGYNEQFF
TGTGCCAGCAGCGACCCCGGACTAGCGGGATACAATGAGCAGTTCTTC
>-|TRBV4-2|TRBJ1-2|-
CASSQPSDLGYGYTF
TGTGCCAGCAGCCAACCCAGCGACCTTGGGTATGGCTACACCTTC
>-|TRBV5-1|TRBJ1-1|-
CASSLAGTVTEAFF
TGCGCCAGCAGCTTGGCAGGGACGGTCACTGAAGCTTTCTTT
>-|TRBV10-2|TRBJ2-2|-
CASSVTSTGELFF
TGCGCCAGCAGTGTGACAAGCACCGGGGAGCTGTTTTTT
>-|TRBV4-3|TRBJ1-1|-
CASSQAWQRGTEAFF
TGCGCCAGCAGCCAAGCCTGGCAGAGGGGAACTGAAGCTTTCTTT
>TRBD2|TRBV14|TRBJ2-5|-
CASSQGLAGLRRETQYF
TGTGCCAGCAGCCAAGGACTAGCGGGACTGCGACGGGAGACCCAGTACTTC
>-|TRBV27|TRBJ2-1|-
CASSLVSSGAYNEQFF
TGTGCCAGCAGTTTAGTCAGTAGCGGAGCCTACAATGAGCAGTTCTTC
>-|TRBV4-1|TRBJ2-7|-
CASSQVVGTYEQYF
TGCGCCAGCAGCCAAGTCGTCGGGACCTACGAGCAGTACTTC
>-|TRBV6-6|TRBJ2-7|-
CASSPQGGNEQYF
TGTGCCAGCAGCCCTCAGGGGGGCAACGAGCAGTACTTC
>-|TRBV19|TRBJ1-1|-
CASSIGGGTEAFF
TGTGCCAGTAGTATAGGGGGGGGAACTGAAGCTTTCTTT
>-|TRBV11-3|TRBJ2-1|few
CASSLRVTPYNEQFF
TGTGCCAGCAGCTTGAGGGTAACCCCCTACAATGAGCAGTTCTTC
>-|TRBV5-5|TRBJ2-1|few
CASSVGGGHDNEQFF
TGTGCCAGCAGCGTCGGTGGCGGACATGACAATGAGCAGTTCTTC
>-|TRBV7-8|TRBJ1-4|-
CASSLVGEKLFF
TGTGCCAGCAGCTTAGTTGGGGAAAAACTGTTTTTT
>TRBD2|TRBV11-2|TRBJ2-1|-
CASRRLAGNYEQFF
TGTGCCAGCCGTCGACTAGCGGGAAACTATGAGCAGTTCTTC
>-|TRBV7-2|TRBJ2-1|-
CASSSHQYNEQFF
TGTGCCAGCAGCTCACATCAGTACAATGAGCAGTTCTTC
>-|TRBV29-1|TRBJ2-2|-
CSVRLGGDTGELFF
TGCAGCGTTCGACTAGGGGGGGACACCGGGGAGCTGTTTTTT
>TRBD1|TRBV27|TRBJ2-7|-
CASSPDRAYEQYF
TGTGCCAGCTCCCCGGACAGGGCTTACGAGCAGTACTTC
>TRBD2|TRBV5-4|TRBJ2-1|few
CASSPRGAGGNNEQFF
TGTGCCAGCAGCCCAAGGGGGGCGGGAGGGAATAATGAGCAGTTCTTC
>-|TRBV18|TRBJ1-3|few
CASSPDGTGNTIYF
TGTGCCAGCTCACCCGACGGGACAGGAAACACCATATATTTT
>-|TRBV19|TRBJ1-4|-
CASSDQGPPNEKLFF
TGTGCCAGTTCAGATCAGGGCCCCCCAAATGAAAAACTGTTTTTT
>TRBD1|TRBV30|TRBJ2-7|-
CAWTRTGVGEQYF
TGTGCCTGGACGCGGACAGGGGTGGGCGAGCAGTACTTC
>TRBD2|TRBV29-1|TRBJ2-1|-
CSATTSGRENEQFF
TGCAGCGCTACGACTAGCGGGAGGGAGAATGAGCAGTTCTTC
>TRBD2|TRBV25-1|TRBJ2-6|-
CASSEITGGAGANVLTF
TGTGCCAGCAGTGAAATCACCGGGGGGGCTGGGGCCAACGTCCTGACTTTC
>TRBD2|TRBV6-5|TRBJ2-1|-
CASSFGLAGGLDEQFF
TGTGCCAGCAGTTTCGGACTAGCGGGAGGGTTGGATGAGCAGTTCTTC
>TRBD2|TRBV9|TRBJ2-6|few
CASSGTSGRPSGANVLTF
TGTGCCAGCAGCGGAACTAGCGGGCGACCCTCTGGGGCCAACGTCCTGACTTTC
>TRBD2|TRBV5-1|TRBJ2-1|-
CASSLGTSGRNEQFF
TGCGCCAGCAGCTTAGGGACTAGCGGACGGAATGAGCAGTTCTTC
>-|TRBV7-7|TRBJ2-5|-
CASSLGASQQETQYF
TGTGCTAGCAGCTTAGGGGCATCACAGCAGGAGACCCAGTACTTC
>-|TRBV11-2|TRBJ1-1|-
CASSFLSVNTEAFF
TGTGCCAGCAGCTTCCTATCCGTGAACACTGAAGCTTTCTTT
>-|TRBV30|TRBJ1-2|few
CAWSLGRHYGYTF
TGTGCCTGGAGTCTTGGACGGCACTATGGCTACACCTTC
>TRBD1|TRBV5-1|TRBJ2-7|-
CASSPGTGGEQYF
TGCGCCAGCAGTCCGGGGACAGGAGGAGAGCAGTACTTC
>-|TRBV7-9|TRBJ2-3|-
CASSPRITDTQYF
TGTGCCAGCAGCCCGCGGATCACAGATACGCAGTATTTT
>TRBD2|TRBV7-3|TRBJ2-5|-
CASSATSGRMRPETQYF
TGTGCCAGCAGCGCGACTAGCGGGAGGATGAGGCCAGAGACCCAGTACTTC
>-|TRBV30|TRBJ2-7|few
CAWAEQGWEQYF
TGTGCCTGGGCAGAACAGGGTTGGGAGCAGTACTTC